The 4 T cell receptor beta chains below all came from one sample that was sequenced in a study of blood T cells in healthy people across ages. Through a sample-barcoded 5' primer and a J-beta primer mix, a second PCR was run for roughly 7 to 11 cycles. In TCRdb, the 5' RACE reads were re-called with MiXCR into one record per CDR3 protein. The sample carries around 1,000,000 distinct CDR3 sequences, approximately 25% recorded once. The sample was also reused in another study, on T cells of mothers and their children.

Material for sequencing was blood. The source is a girl aged 2-10 years in good health.

This chain connects TRBV28 to TRBJ1-2; D is perhaps TRBD1 (6 bases). V dropped 7 bases and J dropped 4 bases, with 19 bases sitting between them. The length of the CDR3 is 15 residues. Germline lookup yields CDR1 MDHEN and CDR2 SYDVKM. The CDR3 region is CASNTRGAPSYGYTF. Written as DNA, the CDR3 is TGTGCCAGCAATACACGGGGGGCGCCCAGCTATGGCTACACCTTC.

This clonotype was observed a few times. This chain links TRBV20-1 with TRBJ1-4, with D perhaps matching TRBD1 (5 bases). V shed 3 bases and J shed 7 bases, with 6 bases lying between them. The germline V gene has CDR1 DFQATT and CDR2 SNEGSKA (reference sequence). The CDR3 runs to 11 residues. The CDR3 sequence is CSASTGEKLFF. Written as DNA, the CDR3 is TGCAGTGCTAGCACAGGTGAAAAACTGTTTTTT.

This clonotype occurred many times. V and J are TRBV12-3 or TRBV12-4 and TRBJ1-4, with 8 bases identical to TRBD1. After removal of 3 bases from V and 8 bases from J, the junction contained 5 bases not matched to a gene. The CDR3 runs to 14 residues. The CDR3 region is CASSFQGADEKLFF. The CDR3, as DNA: TGTGCCAGCAGTTTTCAGGGGGCGGACGAAAAACTGTTTTTT.

The chain is built from TRBV7-2 and TRBJ2-5, with D hard to call. CDR1 and CDR2 (germline): SGHTA, FQGNSA. The CDR3 is 13 amino acids. Between the trimmed V and J ends, which lost 4 bases and 5 bases, there was a span of 11 bases. The CDR3 DNA sequence: TGTGCCAGCAGCTCAGTGAGCGACGAGACCCAGTACTTC. This translates into CASSSVSDETQYF.